The 11 T cell receptor beta chains below come from one sample, sequenced in a study of response to subunit inactivated influenza vaccine. Using its own MiXCR run on the RT-PCR reads, TCRdb lists one record per CDR3 protein. The data show about 310,000 distinct CDR3 sequences, with about 20% seen just once and 10% held by the top ten. This material consisted of PBMCs from blood, taken 21 months after vaccination. Receptors were obtained from a man between 50 and 70 years old who received an inactivated influenza vaccine.

The rearrangement links TRBV10-3 to TRBJ1-6; 12 nucleotides line up with TRBD1. The CDR3 covers 15 residues. Trimming cost V 8 bases and J 9 bases; bases outside gene matches: 8. CDR1 ENHRY and CDR2 SYGVKD come from the germline V gene. The CDR3 loop is CAIRGTGGGFSPLHF. The CDR3 DNA sequence: TGTGCCATCCGAGGGACAGGGGGCGGTTTTTCACCCCTCCACTTT.

This clonotype was seen repeatedly, ten times or more. The chain combines TRBV28 with TRBJ1-5; D gene unclear. The V end was cut by 3 bases, the J end by 3 bases, with 12 bases between. The CDR3 runs to 15 residues. CDR1 is MDHEN, CDR2 SYDVKM, per germline. In DNA, the CDR3 is TGTGCCAGCAGTTTTGGCCGAGGGTCCAATCAGCCCCAGCATTTT. It encodes CASSFGRGSNQPQHF.

The chain has TRBV20-1 and TRBJ2-2, with D possibly being TRBD2 (6 bases). From germline, CDR1 is DFQATT and CDR2 SNEGSKA (reference sequence). The CDR3 length is 12 residues. V gave up 3 bases and J gave up 6 bases, with 8 bases separating them. The CDR3 sequence is CSASPGAGELFF. CDR3 coding DNA: TGCAGTGCTAGCCCGGGGGCCGGGGAGCTGTTTTTT.

In its sample, this clonotype was seen a few times. This chain links TRBV4-2 with TRBJ1-2, with D unresolved. Trimming shortened V by 0 bases and J by 3 bases, and 11 bases separated the two germline ends. This CDR3 has 15 residues. From germline, CDR1 is LGHNA and CDR2 YNFKEQ. The CDR3 DNA sequence: TGTGCCAGCAGCCAAGATCCCGGGTTGGACTATGGCTACACCTTC. It is translated as CASSQDPGLDYGYTF.

The J gene is TRBJ2-2, the V gene TRBV6-5; D call uncertain. V lost 2 bases, J lost 5 bases, and 6 bases lay in between. CDR3 size: 13 residues. Per the germline V gene, CDR1 is MNHEY and CDR2 is SVGAGI. The CDR3 protein is CASSYVETGELFF. In DNA form, the CDR3 reads TGTGCCAGCAGTTACGTGGAGACCGGGGAGCTGTTTTTT.

The chain employs TRBV15 and TRBJ2-7, with D possibly being TRBD2 (5 bases). V was pared by 2 bases and J by 4 bases, with 12 bases between. Germline V gene sequence: CDR1 LNHNV, CDR2 YYDKDF (reference sequence). The length of the CDR3 is 14 residues. Here the CDR3 reads CATSRPSSLYEQYF. As DNA, the CDR3 is TGTGCCACCAGCAGACCTAGCTCCCTTTACGAGCAGTACTTC.

The chain has TRBV25-1 and TRBJ2-1; D is ambiguous. Germline assignment: CDR1 MGHDK and CDR2 SYGVNS. The CDR3 extends over 11 amino acids. Trimming cost V 4 bases and J 6 bases, with 4 bases left between them. CDR3 sequence (DNA): TGTGCCAGCAGTGTTCTCAATGAGCAGTTCTTC. It translates to CASSVLNEQFF.

The V gene is TRBV7-8, the J gene TRBJ2-7; no reliable D call. Germline V gene sequence: CDR1 SGHVS, CDR2 FQNEAQ. Deletions cut 1 base from V and 2 bases from J, with 12 bases between. This CDR3 region has 15 residues. CDR3 DNA: TGTGCCAGCAGCTTAGTTCCTCAGCAGACCTACGAGCAGTACTTC. It codes for CASSLVPQQTYEQYF.

A few counts support this clonotype. The V call is TRBV6-2 or TRBV6-3, the J call TRBJ1-5; no firm D call. The V end was cut by 5 bases, the J end by 3 bases, with 20 bases between. The CDR3 runs 17 residues. Germline V lookup: CDR1 MNHEY, CDR2 SVGEGT. The CDR3 sequence: CASSQNLRRHINQPQHF. CDR3 nucleotide sequence: TGTGCCAGCAGTCAAAATCTCCGGCGACACATCAATCAGCCCCAGCATTTT.

In this sample, this clonotype turned up many times. The J gene is TRBJ2-2, the V gene TRBV27; 7 nucleotides agree with TRBD2. J was trimmed by 6 bases and V by 6 bases; bases with no gene match: 1. Germline CDR1 and CDR2: MNHEY and SMNVEV (reference sequence). There are 12 residues in the CDR3. The CDR3 DNA follows: TGTGCCAGCAGCGGACTAGCCGGGGAGCTGTTTTTT. Amino acid sequence: CASSGLAGELFF.

This sequence joins TRBV6-2 or TRBV6-3 and TRBJ1-2; D might be TRBD1 (5 bases). Germline CDR1 and CDR2: MNHEY and SVGEGT. The length of the CDR3 is 13 residues. Between the trimmed V and J ends, which lost 6 bases and 3 bases, there was a span of 11 bases. CDR3 DNA sequence: TGTGCCAGCAGGCCCAGGGATGACTATGGCTACACCTTC. Translation gives CASRPRDDYGYTF.